Listed here are 32 T cell receptor beta chains from one sample, sequenced in a study of shared T cell receptors in the human thymus. TCRdb's copy holds only in-frame clones and misses some; the assay was immunoSEQ multiplex PCR. This table has hundreds of thousands of clones, roughly 90% appearing once. These data were also filed under a second study, of human thymus T cells.

Sequencing was done on a sample of thymocytes. These receptors all come from a boy younger than two with a congenital heart defect.

The J gene is TRBJ1-2, the V gene TRBV27; possible D gene TRBD1, 5 bases. The CDR3 contains 15 residues. The V end lost 6 bases, the J end lost 2 bases, and 16 bases lay between the germline ends. CDR1 and CDR2 from the germline V gene are MNHEY and SMNVEV (reference sequence). CDR3 DNA: TGTGCCAGCAGCCCCTCGGGAGGGGTCAACTATGGCTACACCTTC. Its translation: CASSPSGGVNYGYTF.

The J gene is TRBJ2-7, the V gene TRBV5-6; 8 bases are a match to TRBD2. V lost 1 base and J lost 4; bases outside the gene matches: 4. Germline CDR1 reads SGHDT; CDR2 reads YYEEEE. This CDR3 is 14 amino acids long. CDR3 amino acids: CASSLISGVYEQYF. CDR3 nucleotides: TGTGCCAGCAGCTTGATTAGCGGGGTTTACGAGCAGTACTTC.

V is TRBV28 and J is TRBJ2-7; a weak D match, TRBD1 (6 bases). Per germline, CDR1 MDHEN and CDR2 SYDVKM. Trimming stripped 10 bases from V and 2 bases from J, with 21 bases between. CDR3 length: 15 residues. CDR3 nucleotide sequence: TGTGCCACCACCCCTCCGGGACATAATACCTACGAGCAGTACTTC. Translated: CATTPPGHNTYEQYF.

This clone came up once. This chain links TRBV6-5 with TRBJ2-7; D is unresolved. The germline V and J ends were trimmed by 6 bases and 3 bases, with 12 bases remaining between them. This CDR3 has 13 amino acids. Per germline, CDR1 MNHEY and CDR2 SVGAGI. CDR3: CASSHGAHYEQYF. The CDR3 coding sequence is TGTGCCAGCAGCCACGGAGCCCACTACGAGCAGTACTTC.

This rearrangement joins TRBV9 to TRBJ2-1, with 7 bases identical to TRBD2. The CDR3 spans 15 residues. Losses at the gene ends were 2 bases for V and 5 bases for J; bases not matched to a gene: 7. CDR1 is SGDLS and CDR2 is YYNGEE in the germline V gene. The CDR3 nucleotides are TGTGCCAGCAGCGTCGTGGCTAGCGGAGACAATGAGCAGTTCTTC. This gives the protein CASSVVASGDNEQFF.

This sequence joins TRBV30 and TRBJ2-3, with a possible D match to TRBD2 (5 bases). The CDR3 extends over 14 amino acids. V lost 7 bases and J 0 bases, leaving 14 bases between the germline ends. Germline lookup yields CDR1 GTSNPN and CDR2 SVGIG (reference sequence). The CDR3: CAFQRGLSTDTQYF. The CDR3 DNA is TGTGCCTTCCAGCGCGGACTGAGCACAGATACGCAGTATTTT. The full variable domain, its missing parts supplied by reference TRBV30 and TRBJ2-3, is SQTIHQWPATLVQPVGSPLSLECTVEGTSNPNLYWYRQAAGRGLQLLFYSVGIGQISSEVPQNLSASRPQDRQFILSSKKLLLSDSGFYLCAFQRGLSTDTQYFGPGTRLTVL.

A single count supports this clone. This rearrangement joins TRBV28 to TRBJ2-5; no reliable D call. This CDR3 region has 11 residues. Trimming took off 5 bases at V and 5 bases at J, with 6 bases between the two ends. In germline, CDR1 is MDHEN, CDR2 SYDVKM. The chain's CDR3 is CASSAMETQYF. In DNA, the CDR3 is TGTGCCAGCAGTGCTATGGAGACCCAGTACTTC.

A few counts support this clone. The chain couples TRBV27 to TRBJ2-7; D possibly corresponds to TRBD2 (7 bases). The CDR3 extends over 15 amino acids. From germline, CDR1 is MNHEY and CDR2 SMNVEV (reference sequence). Trimming cost V 3 bases and J 3 bases, with 15 bases left between them. The CDR3 spells CASSLRGGGGYEQYF. For the CDR3, the DNA is TGTGCCAGCAGTTTGAGGGGGGGAGGGGGCTACGAGCAGTACTTC.

V and J are TRBV9 and TRBJ2-1, with D uncertain. Germline-derived CDR1 and CDR2 are SGDLS and YYNGEE. V lost 4 bases and J 1 base, leaving 12 bases between the germline ends. The CDR3 is 15 residues long. CDR3 loop: CASSLSLRSYNEQFF. In DNA, the CDR3 is TGTGCCAGCAGCCTTTCCCTTCGGTCCTACAATGAGCAGTTCTTC.

The CDR3 DNA follows: TGTGCCAGCTCAGACGGGGACAAACTGCAGTATTTT. Encoded protein: CASSDGDKLQYF. This chain uses TRBV6-1 with TRBJ2-3; a possible D gene is TRBD1 (6 bases). The CDR3 sequence is 12 residues long. Germline CDR1 and CDR2: MNHNS and SASEGT. V lost 8 bases and J lost 11, with 17 bases in between.

This clone was detected only once. Here the CDR3 DNA reads TGTGCCAGCAGTGGTAGATTAGCCAAAAACATTCAGTACTTC. It is translated as CASSGRLAKNIQYF. This chain joins TRBV25-1 and TRBJ2-4; D unresolved. The CDR3 contains 14 residues. The ends were cut back, 4 bases at V and 0 bases at J, with 7 bases in the middle. The V gene's germline CDR1 is MGHDK and CDR2 SYGVNS. Together with reference TRBV25-1 and TRBJ2-4, the CDR3 gives the full variable domain: EADIYQTPRYLVIGTGKKITLECSQTMGHDKMYWYQQDPGMELHLIHYSYGVNSTEKGDLSSESTVSRIRTEHFPLTLESARPSHTSQYLCASSGRLAKNIQYFGAGTRLSVL.

The rearrangement links TRBV4-3 to TRBJ1-5; the match to TRBD1 covers 7 bases. Trimming removed 0 bases from V and 3 bases from J; junction bases left unmatched: 11. The CDR3 sequence is 18 residues long. Looked up from germline, CDR1 is LGHNA and CDR2 is YSLEER. CDR3 in DNA: TGCGCCAGCAGCCAAGATCGACAGGGAGTGGGAAACAATCAGCCCCAGCATTTT. Protein sequence: CASSQDRQGVGNNQPQHF.

This sequence joins TRBV28 and TRBJ2-5; TRBD2 might be the D (5 bases). From germline, CDR1 is MDHEN and CDR2 SYDVKM. The length of the CDR3 is 13 residues. Trimming removed 6 bases from V and 1 base from J, with 9 bases in between. The CDR3 loop is CASSGGSQETQYF. The DNA for the CDR3 is TGTGCCAGCAGCGGTGGGAGCCAAGAGACCCAGTACTTC.

This chain links TRBV20-1 with TRBJ1-1; no reliable D call. Germline values: CDR1 DFQATT, CDR2 SNEGSKA (reference sequence). V dropped 3 bases and J dropped 4 bases, with 6 bases sitting between them. The CDR3 totals 11 residues. Written as DNA, the CDR3 is TGCAGTGCTAGTCGTATCACTGAAGCTTTCTTT. It specifies CSASRITEAFF.

The V and J genes are TRBV15 and TRBJ2-3; 8 nucleotides line up with TRBD2. V shed 3 bases, J shed 0 bases, and the junction held 17 bases outside the gene matches. Germline CDR1 LNHNV, CDR2 YYDKDF (reference sequence). The CDR3 is 20 amino acids. The CDR3 sequence: CATSRRPGLEPMASTDTQYF. The CDR3 bases are TGTGCCACCAGCAGGCGCCCGGGACTAGAACCAATGGCTAGCACAGATACGCAGTATTTT.

V usage is TRBV7-9 and J usage is TRBJ2-7; D is possibly TRBD2 (5 bases). CDR3 length equals 13 residues. Germline V gene lookup returns CDR1 SEHNR and CDR2 FQNEAQ (reference sequence). V was clipped by 1 base and J by 9 bases, with 13 bases between them. This CDR3 is CASSLEARAGQYF. In DNA, the CDR3 is TGTGCCAGCAGCTTAGAAGCGAGGGCGGGGCAGTACTTC.

The rearrangement joins TRBV4-2 to TRBJ1-1; no firm D call. CDR1 is LGHNA, CDR2 YNFKEQ, per germline. This CDR3 region has 16 residues. V lost 1 base and J 4 bases, leaving 16 bases between the germline ends. The CDR3 spells CASSQGGPLGSTEAFF. For the CDR3, the DNA is TGTGCCAGCAGCCAAGGAGGGCCCCTTGGTAGCACTGAAGCTTTCTTT.

This chain links TRBV11-2 with TRBJ1-3, with 8 bases that match TRBD1. The V segment lost 0 bases and the J segment 4 bases; nucleotides outside the gene matches: 8. In germline, CDR1 is SGHAT, CDR2 FQNNGV. This CDR3 is built from 17 residues. The CDR3 DNA reads TGTGCCAGCAGCTTAGATCTGACAGGGGCACGGGGAAACACCATATATTTT. Translated: CASSLDLTGARGNTIYF.

The chain combines TRBV6-1 with TRBJ2-2; 12 bases are a match to TRBD2. CDR1 and CDR2 from the germline V gene are MNHNS and SASEGT. V gave up 7 bases and J gave up 7 bases; unmatched junction bases: 7. The CDR3 contains 15 residues. CDR3 bases: TGTGCCAGCATACCTAGCGGGAGGGCGGACGGGGAGCTGTTTTTT. Encoded protein: CASIPSGRADGELFF.

The CDR3 sequence: CASSLTFLNEQYF. DNA for the CDR3: TGCGCCAGCAGCTTGACTTTCCTAAACGAGCAGTACTTC. V usage is TRBV5-1 and J usage is TRBJ2-7; D not resolved. Germline CDR1 reads SGHRS; CDR2 reads YFSETQ. V was cut by 1 base and J by 5 bases, with 10 bases left in between. The CDR3 extends over 13 amino acids.

The count of this clone is one. The chain is built from TRBV5-4 and TRBJ2-4, with TRBD2 as a possible D gene (5 bases). Germline V CDR1 and CDR2: SGHNT, YYREEE (reference sequence). The CDR3 totals 13 residues. The V end lost 2 bases, the J end lost 8 bases, and 11 bases lay between the germline ends. CDR3 nucleotides: TGTGCCAGCAGCTTAGGGAGTATGGACATTCAGTACTTC. It specifies CASSLGSMDIQYF.

This chain uses TRBV23-1 with TRBJ1-5; D uncertain. TRBV23-1 is an ORF, with its function uncertain. This CDR3 region has 12 residues. Trimming took 2 bases from V and 4 from J, leaving 3 bases between them. The CDR3 DNA reads as TGCGCCAGCAGTCAACCAAATCAGCCCCAGCATTTT. Protein product: CASSQPNQPQHF.

V usage is TRBV6-5 and J usage is TRBJ2-3; TRBD2 aligns across 9 bases. The germline V gene has CDR1 MNHEY and CDR2 SVGAGI. Unmatched junction bases numbered 7, after V lost 6 bases and J lost 3 bases. The CDR3 length is 15 residues. CDR3 nucleotides: TGTGCCAGCAGCGGCGGGAGGGCTATGACAGATACGCAGTATTTT. Translation gives CASSGGRAMTDTQYF.

The V and J genes are TRBV27 and TRBJ2-7; 7 nucleotides match TRBD1. CDR1 and CDR2 (germline): MNHEY, SMNVEV (reference sequence). The V and J ends lost 4 bases and 6 bases, in that order; junction bases with no gene match: 6. This CDR3 has 13 residues. In DNA form, the CDR3 reads TGTGCCAGCAGTTCCCCGGACAGGCGCGAGCAGTACTTC. Translation: CASSSPDRREQYF.

The chain combines TRBV9 with TRBJ1-1; 9 nucleotides match TRBD1. V gave up 3 bases and J gave up 4 bases; unmatched junction bases: 10. The CDR3 runs to 16 residues. Germline V gives CDR1 SGDLS, CDR2 YYNGEE. The CDR3 sequence is CASSARDRVFGTEAFF. In DNA form, the CDR3 reads TGTGCCAGCAGCGCCCGGGACAGGGTGTTTGGCACTGAAGCTTTCTTT.

The CDR3 DNA reads as TGTGCCAGCGGACCGGGACAGGGGTTTGGAAACACCATATATTTT. The encoded protein is CASGPGQGFGNTIYF. The gene calls are TRBV6-1 and TRBJ1-3, with TRBD1 matching 10 bases. Trimming cost V 8 bases and J 3 bases; bases outside gene matches: 7. The germline CDR1 and CDR2 sequences are MNHNS and SASEGT. The CDR3 covers 15 residues.

This clone was detected a few times. The V call is TRBV7-9, the J call TRBJ2-7, with 8 bases that match TRBD2. Germline-derived CDR1 and CDR2 are SEHNR and FQNEAQ (reference sequence). The length of the CDR3 is 16 residues. CDR3 loop: CASKYTERENNDEQYF. The DNA of the CDR3 is TGTGCATCTAAATACACGGAGCGGGAGAATAACGACGAGCAGTACTTC.

The chain recombines TRBV5-1 with TRBJ2-7; 8 bases agree with TRBD2. Trimming took 0 bases from V and 3 from J; bases not matched to a gene: 5. Germline V gene lookup returns CDR1 SGHRS and CDR2 YFSETQ. This CDR3 contains 15 residues. The CDR3 DNA reads as TGCGCCAGCAGCTTGGGGCTAGCGGGCTTCTACGAGCAGTACTTC. It yields the protein CASSLGLAGFYEQYF.

This chain joins TRBV27 and TRBJ2-3; D is perhaps TRBD2 (5 bases). The CDR3 contains 14 residues. The V end lost 4 bases, the J end lost 0 bases, and 8 bases lay between the germline ends. Germline assignment: CDR1 MNHEY and CDR2 SMNVEV (reference sequence). CDR3 sequence reads: CASSWTASTDTQYF. The CDR3 DNA reads TGTGCCAGCAGTTGGACTGCTAGCACAGATACGCAGTATTTT.

The chain combines TRBV18 with TRBJ1-5, with D maybe TRBD1 (5 bases). V lost 3 bases, J lost 1 base, and 13 bases lay in between. CDR3 length: 16 amino acids. Germline loops: CDR1 KGHSH, CDR2 LQKENI. The chain's CDR3 is CASSPRRVASNQPQHF. CDR3 nucleotide sequence: TGTGCCAGCTCACCCCGCAGGGTGGCAAGCAATCAGCCCCAGCATTTT.

The V and J genes are TRBV21-1 and TRBJ1-5; TRBD1, the table's D call, lacks a check against the DNA. TRBV21-1 counts as a pseudogene. The CDR3 length is 13 residues. CDR3 in amino acids: CASRGSSNQPQHF. For the CDR3, the DNA is TGTGCCAGCAGGGGCAGTAGCAATCAGCCCCAGCATTTT.

This chain links TRBV5-1 with TRBJ2-3; D uncertain. V was clipped by 0 bases and J by 4 bases, with 6 bases between them. CDR1 SGHRS and CDR2 YFSETQ come from the germline V gene. This CDR3 has 13 residues. DNA for the CDR3: TGCGCCAGCAGCTTGGACATTTCAGATACGCAGTATTTT. Translating gives CASSLDISDTQYF.